These 4 T cell receptor beta chains originate from one sample sequenced in a study of cytomegalovirus exposure and HLA in healthy donors. Vbeta (60) and Jbeta (13) primers were used in the PCR. Here immunoSEQ multiplex PCR was the method, and the copy in TCRdb shows in-frame clones only, minus some. Of approximately 300,000 clones listed, about 80% are singletons. Sequenced sample: PBMCs. The source of these receptors is a girl aged 2-10 years in good health and CMV-seronegative.

J is TRBJ2-2 and V is TRBV18; D is uncertain. V was trimmed by 2 bases and J by 5 bases, leaving 12 bases between them. In germline, CDR1 is KGHSH, CDR2 LQKENI. This CDR3 is built from 15 residues. The chain's CDR3 is CASSPSERTTGELFF. For the CDR3, the DNA is TGTGCCAGCTCACCAAGTGAGAGAACGACCGGGGAGCTGTTTTTT. The whole variable domain, filled in from reference TRBV18 and TRBJ2-2, reads NAGVMQNPRHLVRRRGQEARLRCSPMKGHSHVYWYRQLPEEGLKFMVYLQKENIIDESGMPKERFSAEFPKEGPSILRIQQVVRGDSAAYFCASSPSERTTGELFFGEGSRLTVL.

The CDR3 sequence: CASSLGTGLKPQHF. In nucleotides, the CDR3 is TGTGCCAGCAGTTTAGGGACAGGGTTGAAGCCCCAGCATTTT. The V and J genes are TRBV27 and TRBJ1-5; TRBD1 matches 9 bases. The CDR3 contains 14 residues. Germline V CDR1 and CDR2: MNHEY, SMNVEV (reference sequence). V gave up 2 bases and J gave up 8 bases; unmatched junction bases: 4.

V is TRBV10-3 and J is TRBJ1-1, with D maybe TRBD1 (5 bases). This CDR3 contains 14 residues. V lost 3 bases, J lost 6 bases, and 14 bases lay in between. CDR1 and CDR2 (germline): ENHRY, SYGVKD. CDR3: CAISDRGREAEAFF. CDR3 DNA: TGTGCCATCAGTGATCGGGGGAGAGAGGCTGAAGCTTTCTTT.

This chain uses TRBV7-2 with TRBJ1-2; 8 bases agree with TRBD1. Looked up from germline, CDR1 is SGHTA and CDR2 is FQGNSA. CDR3 length equals 15 residues. With 3 bases clipped from V and 7 bases from J, the junction kept 10 bases outside the gene matches. CDR3 sequence (DNA): TGTGCCAGCAGCTTTTACGGGGACAGGAGTATTGGCTACACCTTC. Its protein is CASSFYGDRSIGYTF.